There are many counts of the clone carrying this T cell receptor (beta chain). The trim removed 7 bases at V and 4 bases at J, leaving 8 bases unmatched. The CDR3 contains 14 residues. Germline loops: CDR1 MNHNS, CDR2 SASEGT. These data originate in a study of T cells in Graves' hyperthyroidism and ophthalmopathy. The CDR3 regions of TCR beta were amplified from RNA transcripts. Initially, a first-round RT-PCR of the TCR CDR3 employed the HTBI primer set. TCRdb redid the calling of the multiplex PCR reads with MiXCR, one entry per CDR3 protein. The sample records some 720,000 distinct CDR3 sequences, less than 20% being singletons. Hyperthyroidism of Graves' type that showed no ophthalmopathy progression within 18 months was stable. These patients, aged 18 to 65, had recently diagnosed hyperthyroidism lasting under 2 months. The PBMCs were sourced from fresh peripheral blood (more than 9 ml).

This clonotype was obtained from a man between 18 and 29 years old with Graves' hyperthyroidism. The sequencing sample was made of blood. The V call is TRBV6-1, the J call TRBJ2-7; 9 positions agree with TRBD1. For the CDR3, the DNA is TGTGCCAGCAAAAGGGGGACAGGGCAGTACGAGCAGTACTTC. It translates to CASKRGTGQYEQYF.